This TCR beta chain was sequenced for a study of blood T cell repertoires in COVID-19. Looking at the study overall: Whether acute or convalescent, the COVID-19 samples came from the United States, Italy and Spain. In each case, the material was cDNA or gDNA derived from T cells, B-cell-depleted T cells, or PBMCs.

The germline V gene encodes CDR1 MNHEY and CDR2 SVGEGT. The V and J ends lost 6 bases and 0 bases, in that order; junction bases with no gene match: 4. The CDR3 is made up of 14 amino acids. Per the original methods: It was from reference gene primer amplification that nucleated cell counts were estimated. TCRdb's table, derived via immunoSEQ multiplex PCR, lists solely in-frame clones and lacks some. The V and J calls and clone size come from that table; D and trimming were worked out from the DNA. The data contain roughly 380,000 clones, around 89% of them singletons. A Seattle source enrolled patients during active infection and followed them longitudinally.

The V and J genes are TRBV6-2 or TRBV6-3 and TRBJ1-2; 7 bases are shared with TRBD1. Sequencing was performed on peripheral blood. The TCR was taken from a woman aged 35 to 49 with COVID-19, enrolled during active disease. This CDR3 reads CASSWDSTNYGYTF. The CDR3 DNA reads TGTGCCAGCAGCTGGGACAGTACTAACTATGGCTACACCTTC.